These 30 T cell receptor beta chains were all obtained from the same sample, sequenced in a study of lymphopenia after photon versus proton radiotherapy. TCRdb keeps only in-frame clones here, not all; method: immunoSEQ multiplex PCR. The sample contains more than 60,000 clones, about 90% of which appear only once. The starting material was peripheral blood, obtained from a patient treated with photon-based radiotherapy. All receptors derive from a man in his forties with gastric cancer.

The CDR3 DNA reads TGTGCCATCAGTGATTACAGCTCTGGAAACACCATATATTTT. Its protein product is CAISDYSSGNTIYF. The chain couples TRBV10-3 to TRBJ1-3; no clear D gene. Between the trimmed V and J ends, which lost 3 bases and 0 bases, there was a span of 6 bases. The CDR3 runs 14 residues. The germline V gene has CDR1 ENHRY and CDR2 SYGVKD.

This clone was observed once. The rearrangement links TRBV7-3 to TRBJ2-7; D may correspond to TRBD1 or TRBD2 (5 bases each). The CDR3 consists of 15 residues. The V gene lost 5 bases and the J gene lost 3 bases, with 17 bases spanning the gap. CDR1 and CDR2 from the germline V gene are SGHTA and FQGTGA. CDR3 in DNA: TGTGCCAGCAGCCCGGGGCAGGGTTGGTTCTACGAGCAGTACTTC. Translated, it gives CASSPGQGWFYEQYF.

V and J are TRBV18 and TRBJ2-2, with TRBD1 as a possible D gene (5 bases). V lost 5 bases to trimming and J lost 2 bases, with 15 bases between them. This CDR3 has 16 amino acids. The V gene's germline CDR1 is KGHSH and CDR2 LQKENI. The CDR3 sequence is CASSSTDSTNTGELFF. The CDR3 DNA sequence: TGTGCCAGCTCATCAACCGACAGCACTAACACCGGGGAGCTGTTTTTT.

The chain links TRBV7-9 to TRBJ2-2, with D perhaps assigned TRBD1 or TRBD2 (7 bases each). CDR3 length equals 18 residues. From germline, CDR1 is SEHNR and CDR2 FQNEAQ (reference sequence). The V gene lost 5 bases and the J gene lost 1 base, with 20 bases spanning the gap. CDR3 coding DNA: TGTGCCAGCAGCGCCGCCCCGACAGGGACTAAGAACACCGGGGAGCTGTTTTTT. The encoded protein is CASSAAPTGTKNTGELFF.

This chain connects TRBV7-8 to TRBJ2-1; 7 positions match TRBD2. J lost 3 bases, V lost 0 bases, and 5 bases had no gene match. The germline V gene has CDR1 SGHVS and CDR2 FQNEAQ. The CDR3 length is 16 residues. The CDR3 loop reads CASSLAGGGRYNEQFF. The CDR3 DNA follows: TGTGCCAGCAGCTTAGCAGGCGGGGGACGCTACAATGAGCAGTTCTTC. Using reference TRBV7-8 and TRBJ2-1 for the parts outside the CDR3, the full variable domain is GAGVSQSPRYKVAKRGQDVALRCDPISGHVSLFWYQQALGQGPEFLTYFQNEAQLDKSGLPSDRFFAERPEGSVSTLKIQRTQQEDSAVYLCASSLAGGGRYNEQFFGPGTRLTVL.

The V and J genes are TRBV7-9 and TRBJ1-1; D is unclear. The CDR3 runs to 14 residues. CDR1 is SEHNR, CDR2 FQNEAQ, per germline (reference sequence). Trimming removed 0 bases from V and 0 bases from J, with 5 bases in between. The CDR3 spells CASSLASVNTEAFF. As DNA, the CDR3 is TGTGCCAGCAGCTTAGCCAGCGTGAACACTGAAGCTTTCTTT.

V and J are TRBV6-1 and TRBJ1-5; D ambiguous. CDR3 size: 14 residues. The germline V gene encodes CDR1 MNHNS and CDR2 SASEGT. The ends were cut back, 4 bases at V and 3 bases at J, with 10 bases in the middle. In nucleotides, the CDR3 is TGTGCCAGCAGTGTCCGGACGTACAATCAGCCCCAGCATTTT. Its protein product is CASSVRTYNQPQHF.

The chain employs TRBV5-1 and TRBJ1-6; D gene ambiguous. This CDR3 is built from 16 residues. The germline CDR1 and CDR2 sequences are SGHRS and YFSETQ. Trimming removed 1 base from V and 4 bases from J, with 12 bases in between. In DNA, the CDR3 is TGCGCCAGCAGCTTGTCGGCAGGCCAATATAATTCACCCCTCCACTTT. It codes for CASSLSAGQYNSPLHF.

This clone was counted between two and nine times. The chain is built from TRBV19 and TRBJ1-6, with TRBD1 as a possible D gene (6 bases). Looked up from germline, CDR1 is LNHDA and CDR2 is SQIVND (reference sequence). This CDR3 is 16 amino acids long. Trimming took 4 bases from V and 10 from J, leaving 20 bases between them. The CDR3 sequence: CASSTNLQGKYSPLHF. The CDR3 DNA sequence: TGTGCCAGTAGTACGAACCTACAGGGTAAATACTCACCCCTCCACTTT.

This chain joins TRBV15 and TRBJ1-3; D gene uncertain. The CDR3 spans 15 residues. V was shortened by 0 bases and J by 2 bases, with 8 bases between the two germline ends. The V gene's germline CDR1 is LNHNV and CDR2 YYDKDF (reference sequence). The DNA for the CDR3 is TGTGCCACCAGCAGAGATCGAGGGACTGGAAACACCATATATTTT. Residues: CATSRDRGTGNTIYF. The variable domain in full, completed from reference TRBV15 and TRBJ1-3, reads DAMVIQNPRYQVTQFGKPVTLSCSQTLNHNVMYWYQQKSSQAPKLLFHYYDKDFNNEADTPDNFQSRRPNTSFCFLDIRSPGLGDTAMYLCATSRDRGTGNTIYFGEGSWLTVV.

The gene calls are TRBV6-6 and TRBJ2-1; D perhaps matches TRBD2 (5 bases). Germline CDR1 is MNHNY and CDR2 is SVGAGI (reference sequence). V was trimmed by 0 bases and J by 2 bases, leaving 8 bases between them. The CDR3 loop spans 15 amino acids. CDR3 bases: TGTGCCAGCAGTTACTCCCGGGGAGCCTACAATGAGCAGTTCTTC. Translating gives CASSYSRGAYNEQFF.

For this clone: Distinct nucleotide sequences in the sample also encode this CDR3. The rearrangement links TRBV9 to TRBJ1-5; D gene uncertain. Germline-derived CDR1 and CDR2 are SGDLS and YYNGEE. The CDR3 totals 13 residues. Trimming took 0 bases from V and 4 from J, leaving 5 bases between them. The CDR3 DNA follows: TGTGCCAGCAGCGTAGATGGTAATCAGCCCCAGCATTTT. Translating it yields CASSVDGNQPQHF.

The genes are TRBV5-4 and TRBJ2-5, with D maybe TRBD2 (6 bases). CDR1 is SGHNT, CDR2 YYREEE, per germline (reference sequence). V gave up 5 bases and J gave up 2 bases, with 13 bases separating them. CDR3 length: 14 residues. The CDR3, as DNA: TGTGCCAGCAGTCCCAGACTAGGACAAGAGACCCAGTACTTC. It is translated as CASSPRLGQETQYF.

The chain is built from TRBV7-2 and TRBJ1-1; D possibly corresponds to TRBD1 (5 bases). Looked up from germline, CDR1 is SGHTA and CDR2 is FQGNSA. Trimming shortened V by 2 bases and J by 6 bases, and 7 bases separated the two germline ends. CDR3 size: 12 residues. The CDR3 DNA follows: TGTGCCAGCAGCTTACAGGGACCTGAAGCTTTCTTT. Amino acid sequence: CASSLQGPEAFF.

The chain carries TRBV30 and TRBJ2-2; tentative D call: TRBD1 (6 bases). Per germline, CDR1 GTSNPN and CDR2 SVGIG (reference sequence). CDR3 length: 13 residues. V shed 2 bases and J shed 6 bases, with 10 bases lying between them. CDR3 nucleotide sequence: TGTGCCTGGAGTTCTACAGGGTCCGGGGAGCTGTTTTTT. It yields the protein CAWSSTGSGELFF. Based on the CDR3 plus reference TRBV30 and TRBJ2-2, the full variable domain is SQTIHQWPATLVQPVGSPLSLECTVEGTSNPNLYWYRQAAGRGLQLLFYSVGIGQISSEVPQNLSASRPQDRQFILSSKKLLLSDSGFYLCAWSSTGSGELFFGEGSRLTVL.

The chain joins TRBV6-5 to TRBJ1-1; D is undetermined. The V gene's germline CDR1 is MNHEY and CDR2 SVGAGI. The ends were cut back, 5 bases at V and 1 base at J, with 14 bases in the middle. The CDR3 covers 15 residues. The CDR3 protein is CASSPQRRRNTEAFF. CDR3 nucleotide sequence: TGTGCCAGCAGTCCCCAGCGCAGGCGGAACACTGAAGCTTTCTTT.

This clone showed up just a few times. The V gene is TRBV6-5, the J gene TRBJ1-4; D possibly corresponds to TRBD1 (5 bases). Looked up from germline, CDR1 is MNHEY and CDR2 is SVGAGI. V shed 6 bases and J shed 7 bases, with 15 bases lying between them. The CDR3 has 14 residues. The CDR3 region has the DNA TGTGCCAGCAGGCAAGACAGCTATGGTGAAAAACTGTTTTTT. It codes for CASRQDSYGEKLFF.

Only a few counts were recorded for this clone. The chain couples TRBV6-1 to TRBJ1-2; TRBD1 matches at 8 bases. The junction had 5 bases not matched to a gene; V was cut back by 7 bases and J by 4 bases. Germline lookup yields CDR1 MNHNS and CDR2 SASEGT. CDR3 length: 13 residues. The CDR3 sequence is CASTQDRVYGYTF. The CDR3 DNA sequence: TGTGCCAGCACCCAGGACAGGGTCTATGGCTACACCTTC.

This chain uses TRBV4-2 with TRBJ2-2; D assignment may be TRBD1 or TRBD2 (5 bases each). Germline V CDR1 and CDR2: LGHNA, YNFKEQ. Trimming left V 1 base short and J 2 bases short, with 11 bases between. The CDR3 has 16 amino acids. CDR3 protein: CASSQGPGTNTGELFF. The CDR3 nucleotides are TGTGCCAGCAGCCAAGGCCCGGGGACCAACACCGGGGAGCTGTTTTTT.

This chain links TRBV10-1 with TRBJ1-6; no clear D. CDR1 and CDR2 from the germline V gene are WNHNN and SYGVQD (reference sequence). This CDR3 spans 15 amino acids. V gave up 1 base and J gave up 7 bases, with 11 bases separating them. CDR3 in DNA: TGCGCCAGCAGTGAGTTTCCGTCGGGCAATTCACCCCTCCACTTT. Amino acid sequence: CASSEFPSGNSPLHF.

This clone was seen a few times. The V gene is TRBV5-6, the J gene TRBJ2-3; unclear D gene. V lost 1 base to trimming and J lost 0 bases, with 9 bases between them. Looked up from germline, CDR1 is SGHDT and CDR2 is YYEEEE. The CDR3 has 15 amino acids. CDR3 DNA sequence: TGTGCCAGCAGCTTGATCCTTACTAGCACAGATACGCAGTATTTT. It specifies CASSLILTSTDTQYF.

This clone came up once. The rearrangement links TRBV7-9 to TRBJ2-5, with D maybe TRBD1 (6 bases). Trimming pared 2 bases from V and 3 bases from J, leaving 19 bases between. The CDR3 is made up of 17 amino acids. Germline loops: CDR1 SEHNR, CDR2 FQNEAQ (reference sequence). CDR3 DNA: TGTGCCAGCAGCTTATTTGTGTCAGCCTGGGACAAAGAGACCCAGTACTTC. Residues: CASSLFVSAWDKETQYF.

Only a few counts were recorded for this clone. This chain joins TRBV7-9 and TRBJ1-3; D remains unclear. Germline V gives CDR1 SEHNR, CDR2 FQNEAQ (reference sequence). Trimming left V 2 bases short and J 0 bases short, with 8 bases between. This CDR3 has 15 residues. CDR3 loop: CASSLRGSSGNTIYF. CDR3 DNA sequence: TGTGCCAGCAGCTTACGGGGTTCCTCTGGAAACACCATATATTTT.

This chain links TRBV30 with TRBJ2-3, with 13 bases aligning to TRBD2. This CDR3 is built from 16 residues. V lost 2 bases to trimming and J lost 4 bases; unmatched junction nucleotides: 6. Germline V gene sequence: CDR1 GTSNPN, CDR2 SVGIG (reference sequence). The DNA for the CDR3 is TGTGCCTGGAGTACGGGACTAGCGGGGTTCGCAGATACGCAGTATTTT. As protein: CAWSTGLAGFADTQYF.

This sequence joins TRBV4-2 and TRBJ2-2; 8 positions match TRBD2. Germline V CDR1 and CDR2: LGHNA, YNFKEQ. V lost 3 bases to trimming and J lost 6 bases; unmatched junction nucleotides: 0. The CDR3 totals 13 residues. CDR3 nucleotide sequence: TGTGCCAGCAGCCAGCGGGGGGCCGGGGAGCTGTTTTTT. Translated, it gives CASSQRGAGELFF.

The V gene is TRBV9, the J gene TRBJ2-7; D gene ambiguous. The V gene lost 4 bases and the J gene lost 4 bases, with 12 bases spanning the gap. The CDR3 contains 13 residues. Germline CDR1 SGDLS, CDR2 YYNGEE. For the CDR3, the DNA is TGTGCCAGCAGCTTTGAGGACGGGTACGAGCAGTACTTC. Encoded protein: CASSFEDGYEQYF. Full variable domain (remainder filled in from reference TRBV9 and TRBJ2-7): DSGVTQTPKHLITATGQRVTLRCSPRSGDLSVYWYQQSLDQGLQFLIQYYNGEERAKGNILERFSAQQFPDLHSELNLSSLELGDSALYFCASSFEDGYEQYFGPGTRLTVT.

The J gene is TRBJ1-1, the V gene TRBV10-3; no clear D. The germline V gene has CDR1 ENHRY and CDR2 SYGVKD. The V gene lost 0 bases and the J gene lost 1 base, with 12 bases spanning the gap. The CDR3 runs to 16 residues. The CDR3 is CAISESMFVGNTEAFF. DNA for the CDR3: TGTGCCATCAGTGAGTCGATGTTTGTAGGGAACACTGAAGCTTTCTTT.

This clone was seen just once. The chain is built from TRBV7-3 and TRBJ2-5; D might be TRBD1 or TRBD2, each matching 7 bases. The V and J ends lost 8 bases and 4 bases respectively, with 20 bases between them. Looked up from germline, CDR1 is SGHTA and CDR2 is FQGTGA. This CDR3 comprises 15 residues. Here the CDR3 reads CASGWEGARGETQYF. The CDR3 region has the DNA TGTGCCAGCGGTTGGGAGGGGGCGAGGGGAGAGACCCAGTACTTC.

The rearrangement uses TRBV4-2 and TRBJ2-5; possible D gene TRBD2, 6 bases. Deletions cut 8 bases from V and 11 bases from J, with 18 bases between. Germline V gene lookup returns CDR1 LGHNA and CDR2 YNFKEQ. This CDR3 contains 12 residues. The DNA for the CDR3 is TGTGCCAGCGGGGACCGTGCCGGAGGGCAGTACTTC. It translates to CASGDRAGGQYF.

The chain is built from TRBV6-6 and TRBJ1-1; TRBD1 might be the D (6 bases). Germline V gene data show CDR1 as MNHNY and CDR2 as SVGAGI (reference sequence). V gave up 7 bases and J gave up 0 bases, with 15 bases separating them. The length of the CDR3 is 15 residues. CDR3 coding DNA: TGTGCCAGCAACAAAGACGGACAGTTGAACACTGAAGCTTTCTTT. Protein: CASNKDGQLNTEAFF.